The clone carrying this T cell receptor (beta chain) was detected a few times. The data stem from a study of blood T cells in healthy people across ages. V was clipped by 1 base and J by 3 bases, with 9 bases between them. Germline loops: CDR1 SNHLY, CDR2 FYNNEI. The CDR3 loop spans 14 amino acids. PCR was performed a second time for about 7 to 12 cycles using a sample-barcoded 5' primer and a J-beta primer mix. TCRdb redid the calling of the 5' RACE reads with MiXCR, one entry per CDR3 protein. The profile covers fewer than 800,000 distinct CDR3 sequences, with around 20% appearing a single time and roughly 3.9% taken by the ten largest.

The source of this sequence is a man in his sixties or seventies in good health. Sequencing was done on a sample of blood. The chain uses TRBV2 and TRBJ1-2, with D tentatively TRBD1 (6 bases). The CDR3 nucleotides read TGTGCCAGCAGTGAAGGGGGGGGCGACTATGGCTACACCTTC. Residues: CASSEGGGDYGYTF.